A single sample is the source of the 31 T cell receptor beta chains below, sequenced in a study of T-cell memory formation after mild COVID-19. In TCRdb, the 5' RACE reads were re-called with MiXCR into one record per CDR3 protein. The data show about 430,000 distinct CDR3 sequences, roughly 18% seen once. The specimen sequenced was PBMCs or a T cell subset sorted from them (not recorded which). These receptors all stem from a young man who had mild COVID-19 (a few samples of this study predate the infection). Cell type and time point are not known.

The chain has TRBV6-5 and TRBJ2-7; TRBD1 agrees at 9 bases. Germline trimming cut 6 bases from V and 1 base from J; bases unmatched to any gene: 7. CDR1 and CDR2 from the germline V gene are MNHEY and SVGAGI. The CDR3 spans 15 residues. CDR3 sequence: CASRRTGAASYEQYF. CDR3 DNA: TGTGCCAGCAGACGGACAGGGGCGGCGTCCTACGAGCAGTACTTC.

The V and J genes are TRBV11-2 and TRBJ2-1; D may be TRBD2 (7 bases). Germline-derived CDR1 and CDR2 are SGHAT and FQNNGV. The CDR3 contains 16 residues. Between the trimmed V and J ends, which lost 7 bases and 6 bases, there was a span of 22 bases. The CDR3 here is CASTRGGGGPPNEQFF. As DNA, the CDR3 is TGTGCCAGCACAAGAGGAGGGGGGGGCCCACCCAATGAGCAGTTCTTC.

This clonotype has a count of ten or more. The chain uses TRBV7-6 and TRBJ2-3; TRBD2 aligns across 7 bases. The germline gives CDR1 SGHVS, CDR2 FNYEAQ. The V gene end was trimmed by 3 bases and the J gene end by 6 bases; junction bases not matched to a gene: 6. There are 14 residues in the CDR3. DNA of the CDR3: TGTGCCAGCAGCTTGTACGGGGGGACCGATACGCAGTATTTT. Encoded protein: CASSLYGGTDTQYF.

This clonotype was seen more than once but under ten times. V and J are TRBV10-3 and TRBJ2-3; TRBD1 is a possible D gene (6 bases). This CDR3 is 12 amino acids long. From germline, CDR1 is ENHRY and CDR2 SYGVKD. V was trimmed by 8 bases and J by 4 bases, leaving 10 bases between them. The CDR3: CAIGGVADTQYF. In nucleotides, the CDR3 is TGTGCCATCGGGGGCGTCGCAGATACGCAGTATTTT.

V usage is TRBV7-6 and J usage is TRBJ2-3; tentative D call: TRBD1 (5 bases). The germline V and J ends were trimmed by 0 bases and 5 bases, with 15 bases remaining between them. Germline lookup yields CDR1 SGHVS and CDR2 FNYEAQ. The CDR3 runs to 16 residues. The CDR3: CASSLADWQGRDTQYF. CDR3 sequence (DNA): TGTGCCAGCAGCTTAGCCGACTGGCAGGGTCGAGATACGCAGTATTTT.

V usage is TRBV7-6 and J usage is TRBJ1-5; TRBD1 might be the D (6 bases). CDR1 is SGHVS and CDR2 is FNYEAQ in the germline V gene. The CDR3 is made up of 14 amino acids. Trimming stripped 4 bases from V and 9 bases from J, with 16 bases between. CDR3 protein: CASSSDRYSGPQHF. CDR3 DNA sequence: TGTGCCAGCAGCTCCGACAGGTATTCGGGGCCCCAGCATTTT.

CDR3 bases: TGTGCCAGCTCCGGCAGGGACTCTGGAAACACCATATATTTT. Translated: CASSGRDSGNTIYF. V gene TRBV7-6 combines with J gene TRBJ1-3; maybe TRBD1 (5 bases). The V end was cut by 8 bases, the J end by 0 bases, with 11 bases between. This CDR3 contains 14 residues. Germline V gives CDR1 SGHVS, CDR2 FNYEAQ.

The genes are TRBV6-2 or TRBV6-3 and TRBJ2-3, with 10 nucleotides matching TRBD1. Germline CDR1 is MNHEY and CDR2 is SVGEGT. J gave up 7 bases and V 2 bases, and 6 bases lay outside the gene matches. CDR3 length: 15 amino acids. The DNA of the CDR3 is TGTGCCAGCAGTTACAGGGACAGGGGAGAACATACGCAGTATTTT. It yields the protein CASSYRDRGEHTQYF.

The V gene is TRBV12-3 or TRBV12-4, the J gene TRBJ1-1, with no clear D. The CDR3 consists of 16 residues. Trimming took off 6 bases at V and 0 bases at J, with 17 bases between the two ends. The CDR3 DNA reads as TGTGCCAGCAGGGCCCGGAGGGATCAGATGAACACTGAAGCTTTCTTT. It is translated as CASRARRDQMNTEAFF.

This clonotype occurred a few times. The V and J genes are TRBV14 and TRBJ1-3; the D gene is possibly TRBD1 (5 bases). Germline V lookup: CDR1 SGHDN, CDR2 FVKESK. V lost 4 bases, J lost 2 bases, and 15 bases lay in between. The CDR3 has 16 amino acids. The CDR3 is CASSPLSGRAGNTIYF. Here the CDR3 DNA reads TGTGCCAGCAGCCCGCTGTCGGGGCGGGCTGGAAACACCATATATTTT.

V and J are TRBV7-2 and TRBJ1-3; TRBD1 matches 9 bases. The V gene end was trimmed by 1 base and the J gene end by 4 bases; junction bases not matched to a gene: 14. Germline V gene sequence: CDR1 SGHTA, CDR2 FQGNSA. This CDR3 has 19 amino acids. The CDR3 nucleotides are TGTGCCAGCAGCTTAGAGTCCCCCGGGACAGGGTCCTCAGGAAACACCATATATTTT. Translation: CASSLESPGTGSSGNTIYF. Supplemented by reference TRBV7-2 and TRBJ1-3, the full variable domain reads GAGVSQSPSNKVTEKGKDVELRCDPISGHTALYWYRQSLGQGLEFLIYFQGNSAPDKSGLPSDRFSAERTGGSVSTLTIQRTQQEDSAVYLCASSLESPGTGSSGNTIYFGEGSWLTVV.

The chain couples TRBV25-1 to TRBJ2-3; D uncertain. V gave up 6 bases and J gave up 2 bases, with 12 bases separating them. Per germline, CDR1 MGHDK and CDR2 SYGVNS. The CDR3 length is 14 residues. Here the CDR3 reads CASSPGPNTDTQYF. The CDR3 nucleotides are TGTGCCAGCAGCCCCGGGCCTAACACAGATACGCAGTATTTT.

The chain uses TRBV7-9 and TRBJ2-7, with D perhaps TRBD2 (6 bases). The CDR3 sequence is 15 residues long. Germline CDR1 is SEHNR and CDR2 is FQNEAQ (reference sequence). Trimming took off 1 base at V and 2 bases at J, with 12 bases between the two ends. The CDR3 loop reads CASSLVHGTPYEQYF. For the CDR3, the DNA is TGTGCCAGCAGCTTAGTCCACGGGACTCCCTACGAGCAGTACTTC.

CDR3 nucleotide sequence: TGTGCCACCAGTGATTTTAGAGGCAGGGAGGCCGATACGCAGTATTTT. Translation gives CATSDFRGREADTQYF. V gene TRBV24-1 combines with J gene TRBJ2-3, with a tentative D call TRBD2 (6 bases). CDR3 size: 16 residues. Per the germline V gene, CDR1 is KGHDR and CDR2 is SFDVKD. The V and J ends lost 1 base and 6 bases respectively, with 16 bases between them.

The CDR3 protein is CASSSLADNEQFF. In nucleotides, the CDR3 is TGTGCCAGCAGCAGCCTAGCGGACAATGAGCAGTTCTTC. The chain combines TRBV7-9 with TRBJ2-1; 7 bases are a match to TRBD2. Trimming took 5 bases from V and 5 from J; bases not matched to a gene: 3. The CDR3 is made up of 13 amino acids. The V gene's germline CDR1 is SEHNR and CDR2 FQNEAQ (reference sequence).

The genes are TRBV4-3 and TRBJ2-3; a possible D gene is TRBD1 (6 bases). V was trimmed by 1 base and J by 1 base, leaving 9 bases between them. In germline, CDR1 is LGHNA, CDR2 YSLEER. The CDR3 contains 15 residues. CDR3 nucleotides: TGCGCCAGCAGCCAAGGGGGGCTCGGCACAGATACGCAGTATTTT. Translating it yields CASSQGGLGTDTQYF.

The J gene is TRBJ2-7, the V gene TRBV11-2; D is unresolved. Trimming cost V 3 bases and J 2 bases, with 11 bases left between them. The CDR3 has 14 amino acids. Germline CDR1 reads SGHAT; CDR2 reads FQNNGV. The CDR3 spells CASSLAVSTYEQYV. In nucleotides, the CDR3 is TGTGCCAGCAGCTTGGCAGTTTCTACCTACGAGCAGTACGTC.

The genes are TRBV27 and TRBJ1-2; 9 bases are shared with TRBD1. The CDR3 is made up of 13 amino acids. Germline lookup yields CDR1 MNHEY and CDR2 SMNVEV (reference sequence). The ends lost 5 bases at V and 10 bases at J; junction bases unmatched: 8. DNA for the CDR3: TGTGCCAGCAGTATACAGGGGGCGGTTGACTACACCTTC. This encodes CASSIQGAVDYTF.

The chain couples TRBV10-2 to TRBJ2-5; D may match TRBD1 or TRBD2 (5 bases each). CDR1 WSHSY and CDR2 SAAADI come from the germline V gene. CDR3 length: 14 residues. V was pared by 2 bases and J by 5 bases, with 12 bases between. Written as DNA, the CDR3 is TGCGCCAGCAGTGAGGTGGGGGTGACGGAGACCCAGTACTTC. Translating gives CASSEVGVTETQYF.

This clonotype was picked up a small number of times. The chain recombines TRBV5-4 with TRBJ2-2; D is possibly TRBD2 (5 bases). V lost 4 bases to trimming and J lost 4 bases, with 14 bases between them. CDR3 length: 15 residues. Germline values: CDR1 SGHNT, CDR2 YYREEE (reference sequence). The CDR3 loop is CASSRLQGGTGELFF. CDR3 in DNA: TGTGCCAGCAGCCGGCTCCAAGGAGGCACCGGGGAGCTGTTTTTT. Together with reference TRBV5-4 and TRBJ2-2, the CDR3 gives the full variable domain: ETGVTQSPTHLIKTRGQQVTLRCSSQSGHNTVSWYQQALGQGPQFIFQYYREEENGRGNFPPRFSGLQFPNYSSELNVNALELDDSALYLCASSRLQGGTGELFFGEGSRLTVL.

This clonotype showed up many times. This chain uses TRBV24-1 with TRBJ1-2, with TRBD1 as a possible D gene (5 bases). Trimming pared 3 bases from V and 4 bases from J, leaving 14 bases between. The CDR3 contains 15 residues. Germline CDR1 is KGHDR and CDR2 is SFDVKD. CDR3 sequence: CATSDPRVGGYGYTF. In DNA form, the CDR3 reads TGTGCCACCAGTGATCCCAGGGTCGGCGGCTATGGCTACACCTTC.

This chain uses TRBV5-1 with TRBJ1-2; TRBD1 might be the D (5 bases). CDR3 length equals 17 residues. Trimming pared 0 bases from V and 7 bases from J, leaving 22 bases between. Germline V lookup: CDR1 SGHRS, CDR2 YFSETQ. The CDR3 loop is CASSLAGTTLRSGGYTF. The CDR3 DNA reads TGCGCCAGCAGCTTGGCCGGGACCACTCTCCGGTCGGGTGGCTACACCTTC.

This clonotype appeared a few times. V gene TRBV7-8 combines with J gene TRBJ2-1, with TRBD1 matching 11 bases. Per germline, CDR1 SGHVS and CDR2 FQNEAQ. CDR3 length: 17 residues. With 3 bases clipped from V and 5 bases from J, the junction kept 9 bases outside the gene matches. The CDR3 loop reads CASSLGTGGGIDNEQFF. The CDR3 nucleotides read TGTGCCAGCAGCTTGGGGACAGGGGGGGGGATAGACAATGAGCAGTTCTTC.

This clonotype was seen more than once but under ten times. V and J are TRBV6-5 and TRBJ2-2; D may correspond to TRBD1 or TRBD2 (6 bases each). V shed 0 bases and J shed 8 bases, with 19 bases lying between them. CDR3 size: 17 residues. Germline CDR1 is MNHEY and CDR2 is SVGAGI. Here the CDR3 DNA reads TGTGCCAGCAGTTACTCTGCCGGGGGCCCCCCTGAGGGGGAGCTGTTTTTT. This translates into CASSYSAGGPPEGELFF.

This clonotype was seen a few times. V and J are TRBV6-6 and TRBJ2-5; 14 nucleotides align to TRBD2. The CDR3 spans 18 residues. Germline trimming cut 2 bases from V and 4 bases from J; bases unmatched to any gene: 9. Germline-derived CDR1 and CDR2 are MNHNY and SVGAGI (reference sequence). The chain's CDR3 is CASSYGPTSGGEVETQYF. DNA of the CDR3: TGTGCCAGCAGTTACGGCCCGACTAGCGGGGGGGAGGTAGAGACCCAGTACTTC.

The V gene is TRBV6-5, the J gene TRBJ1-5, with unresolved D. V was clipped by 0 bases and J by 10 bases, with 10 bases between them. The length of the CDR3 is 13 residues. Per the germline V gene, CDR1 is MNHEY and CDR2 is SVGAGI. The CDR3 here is CASSYSNGDPQHF. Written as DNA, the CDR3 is TGTGCCAGCAGTTACTCGAACGGCGATCCCCAGCATTTT.

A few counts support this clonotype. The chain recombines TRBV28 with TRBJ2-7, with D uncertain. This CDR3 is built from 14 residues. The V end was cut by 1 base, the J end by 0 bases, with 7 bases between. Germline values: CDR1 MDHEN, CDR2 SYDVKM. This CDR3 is CASSLFGPSYEQYF. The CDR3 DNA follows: TGTGCCAGCAGTTTATTTGGACCCTCCTACGAGCAGTACTTC.

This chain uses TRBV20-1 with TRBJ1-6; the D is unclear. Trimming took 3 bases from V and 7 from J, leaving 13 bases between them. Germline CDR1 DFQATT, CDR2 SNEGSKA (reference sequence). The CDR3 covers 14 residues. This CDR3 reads CSASTRPGNSPLHF. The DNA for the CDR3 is TGCAGTGCTAGTACGAGGCCAGGCAATTCACCCCTCCACTTT.

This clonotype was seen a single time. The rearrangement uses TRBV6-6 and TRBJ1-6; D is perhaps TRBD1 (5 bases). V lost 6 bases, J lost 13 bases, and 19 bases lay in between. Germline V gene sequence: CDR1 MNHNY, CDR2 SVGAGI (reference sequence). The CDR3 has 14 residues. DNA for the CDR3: TGTGCCAGCAGCCTCGGGACTCTCTCCCTCCCCCTCCACTTT. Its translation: CASSLGTLSLPLHF.

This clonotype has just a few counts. CDR3 in amino acids: CASAPVTGTGNTIYF. For the CDR3, the DNA is TGTGCCAGCGCACCTGTCACAGGGACTGGAAACACCATATATTTT. J is TRBJ1-3 and V is TRBV7-2; D is perhaps TRBD1 (6 bases). The V gene's germline CDR1 is SGHTA and CDR2 FQGNSA. The ends were cut back, 8 bases at V and 2 bases at J, with 16 bases in the middle. The CDR3 is 15 amino acids.

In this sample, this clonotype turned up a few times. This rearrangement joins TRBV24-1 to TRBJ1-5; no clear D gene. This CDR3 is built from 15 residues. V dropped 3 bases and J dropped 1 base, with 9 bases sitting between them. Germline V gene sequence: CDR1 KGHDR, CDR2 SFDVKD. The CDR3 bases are TGTGCCACCAGTGATCCTGGCCGGAGCAATCAGCCCCAGCATTTT. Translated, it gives CATSDPGRSNQPQHF.